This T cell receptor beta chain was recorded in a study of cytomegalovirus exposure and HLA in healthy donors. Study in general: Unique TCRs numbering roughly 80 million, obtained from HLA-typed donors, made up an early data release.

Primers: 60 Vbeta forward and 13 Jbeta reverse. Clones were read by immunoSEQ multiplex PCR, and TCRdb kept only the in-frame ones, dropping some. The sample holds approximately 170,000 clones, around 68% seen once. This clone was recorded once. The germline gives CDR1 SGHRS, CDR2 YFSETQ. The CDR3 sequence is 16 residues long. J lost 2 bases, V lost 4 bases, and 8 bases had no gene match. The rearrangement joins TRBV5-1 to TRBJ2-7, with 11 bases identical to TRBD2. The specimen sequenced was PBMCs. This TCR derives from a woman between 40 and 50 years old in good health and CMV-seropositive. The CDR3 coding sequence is TGCGCCAGCAGCACTGCCACTAGCGGGAGAGCCTACGAGCAGTACTTC. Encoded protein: CASSTATSGRAYEQYF.